This passage covers 20 T cell receptor beta chains from one sample sequenced in a study of blood T cell repertoires in COVID-19. Generated by immunoSEQ multiplex PCR, the TCRdb table keeps only in-frame clones and is missing some. This sample has approximately 340,000 clones; 90% to 95% occur once, and the top ten carry just over 0.85%. The sample comprised PBMCs or T cells enriched from blood (not recorded which). The receptors were gathered from a woman aged 40 to 49 who had been exposed to COVID-19.

This rearrangement joins TRBV29-1 to TRBJ1-2; 8 nucleotides line up with TRBD1. This CDR3 contains 14 residues. Germline CDR1 and CDR2: SQVTM and ANQGSEA. V lost 6 bases, J lost 3 bases, and 9 bases stayed unmatched. CDR3 amino acids: CSVQTGDTHYGYTF. As DNA, the CDR3 is TGCAGCGTCCAGACAGGGGACACACACTATGGCTACACCTTC.

The chain links TRBV12-5 to TRBJ2-1; 14 bases fit TRBD2. The V and J ends lost 6 bases and 8 bases, in that order; junction bases with no gene match: 12. CDR1 is LGHNT, CDR2 FRNRAP, per germline. This CDR3 comprises 17 residues. The CDR3 protein is CASGRTGGTSGSDEQFF. CDR3 bases: TGTGCTAGTGGCCGAACGGGGGGGACTAGCGGGAGTGATGAGCAGTTCTTC. Full variable domain (missing parts from reference TRBV12-5 and TRBJ2-1): DARVTQTPRHKVTEMGQEVTMRCQPILGHNTVFWYRQTMMQGLELLAYFRNRAPLDDSGMPKDRFSAEMPDATLATLKIQPSEPRDSAVYFCASGRTGGTSGSDEQFFGPGTRLTVL.

This clone was counted a single time. The rearrangement uses TRBV5-1 and TRBJ1-1, with D unclear. V lost 0 bases and J lost 0, with 9 bases in between. CDR1 and CDR2 from the germline V gene are SGHRS and YFSETQ. The CDR3 is made up of 15 amino acids. The CDR3 nucleotides read TGCGCCAGCAGCTTGGAGGCGGTTTTGAACACTGAAGCTTTCTTT. It specifies CASSLEAVLNTEAFF.

The V and J genes are TRBV12-3 or TRBV12-4 and TRBJ1-3; D uncertain. The length of the CDR3 is 13 residues. Trimming cost V 6 bases and J 2 bases, with 8 bases left between them. This chain's CDR3 is CASRENPGNTIYF. The CDR3 bases are TGTGCCAGCAGGGAGAATCCTGGAAACACCATATATTTT.

The chain couples TRBV30 to TRBJ1-3, with a possible D match to TRBD1 (5 bases). Germline values: CDR1 GTSNPN, CDR2 SVGIG (reference sequence). CDR3 length equals 13 residues. V was shortened by 2 bases and J by 5 bases, with 10 bases between the two germline ends. The CDR3 loop is CAWSMTERNTIYF. CDR3 nucleotide sequence: TGTGCCTGGAGTATGACAGAAAGAAACACCATATATTTT. Together with reference TRBV30 and TRBJ1-3, the CDR3 gives the full variable domain: SQTIHQWPATLVQPVGSPLSLECTVEGTSNPNLYWYRQAAGRGLQLLFYSVGIGQISSEVPQNLSASRPQDRQFILSSKKLLLSDSGFYLCAWSMTERNTIYFGEGSWLTVV.

Only a few counts were recorded for this clone. The V and J genes are TRBV21-1 and TRBJ2-3; the table calls TRBD2, which could not be checked here. TRBV21-1 counts as a pseudogene. The CDR3 extends over 17 amino acids. The CDR3 nucleotides are TGTGCCAGGCAGGGGAGTAATAGCGGGAGGGGAAAAGATACGCAGTATTTT. Amino acids: CARQGSNSGRGKDTQYF.

The chain joins TRBV15 to TRBJ1-4, with a weak D call TRBD1 (5 bases). Trimming took 0 bases from V and 8 from J, leaving 10 bases between them. The CDR3 is 14 residues long. Germline CDR1 LNHNV, CDR2 YYDKDF (reference sequence). The CDR3 loop reads CATSRDRVGEKLFF. The CDR3 bases are TGTGCCACCAGCAGAGACAGGGTGGGGGAAAAACTGTTTTTT.

This rearrangement joins TRBV14 to TRBJ1-5; TRBD1 matches 8 bases. Unmatched junction bases numbered 2, after V lost 4 bases and J lost 3 bases. Per germline, CDR1 SGHDN and CDR2 FVKESK. The CDR3 runs to 14 residues. CDR3 sequence: CASSPTGVNQPQHF. In nucleotides, the CDR3 is TGTGCCAGCAGCCCGACAGGGGTCAATCAGCCCCAGCATTTT. Full variable domain (outside the CDR3, taken from reference TRBV14 and TRBJ1-5): EAGVTQFPSHSVIEKGQTVTLRCDPISGHDNLYWYRRVMGKEIKFLLHFVKESKQDESGMPNNRFLAERTGGTYSTLKVQPAELEDSGVYFCASSPTGVNQPQHFGDGTRLSIL.

This sequence joins TRBV5-1 and TRBJ1-6, with D possibly TRBD1 on 5 matching bases. The ends were cut back, 2 bases at V and 13 bases at J, with 10 bases in the middle. Germline V gene sequence: CDR1 SGHRS, CDR2 YFSETQ. CDR3 size: 12 residues. The CDR3 region has the DNA TGCGCCAGCAGCTTACCAGGGTCTCCCCTCCACTTT. Translation: CASSLPGSPLHF.

The chain employs TRBV7-6 and TRBJ1-1; TRBD1 might be the D (5 bases). Germline lookup yields CDR1 SGHVS and CDR2 FNYEAQ. Trimming cost V 3 bases and J 1 base, with 12 bases left between them. The CDR3 runs to 15 residues. DNA of the CDR3: TGTGCCAGCAGCTTCCTGCCGGGGGAGAACACTGAAGCTTTCTTT. It codes for CASSFLPGENTEAFF.

This chain links TRBV6-5 with TRBJ2-5; 7 bases line up with TRBD2. J lost 1 base, V lost 2 bases, and 4 bases had no gene match. The CDR3 spans 15 residues. Germline V gene data show CDR1 as MNHEY and CDR2 as SVGAGI. The chain's CDR3 is CASSYVRGVQETQYF. In nucleotides, the CDR3 is TGTGCCAGCAGTTACGTCCGGGGGGTCCAAGAGACCCAGTACTTC.

J is TRBJ1-2 and V is TRBV5-1; D might be TRBD1 (5 bases). From germline, CDR1 is SGHRS and CDR2 YFSETQ. The ends were cut back, 1 base at V and 4 bases at J, with 11 bases in the middle. The CDR3 has 14 residues. The CDR3 spells CASSLRRGSYGYTF. CDR3 coding DNA: TGCGCCAGCAGCTTGAGAAGGGGATCCTATGGCTACACCTTC.

This chain joins TRBV18 and TRBJ1-6; unclear D gene. Deletions cut 3 bases from V and 1 base from J, with 10 bases between. This CDR3 has 16 amino acids. The germline CDR1 and CDR2 sequences are KGHSH and LQKENI. CDR3 residues: CASSPTPGSYNSPLHF. The CDR3 DNA follows: TGTGCCAGCTCACCCACTCCGGGATCCTATAATTCACCCCTCCACTTT.

The chain employs TRBV30 and TRBJ2-7; unclear D gene. The CDR3 is made up of 13 amino acids. V lost 0 bases, J lost 0 bases, and 6 bases lay in between. Per germline, CDR1 GTSNPN and CDR2 SVGIG (reference sequence). CDR3 region: CAWSVGDSYEQYF. CDR3 DNA: TGTGCCTGGAGTGTGGGCGACTCCTACGAGCAGTACTTC.

The rearrangement joins TRBV18 to TRBJ1-1; D is unresolved. Germline V lookup: CDR1 KGHSH, CDR2 LQKENI. V was cut by 1 base and J by 5 bases, with 11 bases left in between. The CDR3 has 14 amino acids. CDR3 sequence reads: CASSPQAGSTEAFF. The CDR3 DNA reads as TGTGCCAGCTCACCACAGGCTGGGAGTACTGAAGCTTTCTTT. The full variable domain, its missing parts supplied by reference TRBV18 and TRBJ1-1, is NAGVMQNPRHLVRRRGQEARLRCSPMKGHSHVYWYRQLPEEGLKFMVYLQKENIIDESGMPKERFSAEFPKEGPSILRIQQVVRGDSAAYFCASSPQAGSTEAFFGQGTRLTVV.

The chain employs TRBV9 and TRBJ1-6, with 7 bases fitting TRBD1. In germline, CDR1 is SGDLS, CDR2 YYNGEE. This CDR3 is built from 17 residues. V was clipped by 3 bases and J by 7 bases; unmatched bases: 13. The CDR3 DNA is TGTGCCAGCAGCGCCATAACACCCGGGACAGCGAATTCACCCCTCCACTTT. This gives the protein CASSAITPGTANSPLHF. The full variable domain, its missing parts supplied by reference TRBV9 and TRBJ1-6, is DSGVTQTPKHLITATGQRVTLRCSPRSGDLSVYWYQQSLDQGLQFLIQYYNGEERAKGNILERFSAQQFPDLHSELNLSSLELGDSALYFCASSAITPGTANSPLHFGNGTRLTVT.

The rearrangement links TRBV29-1 to TRBJ1-6; D may be TRBD1 (5 bases). CDR1 is SQVTM and CDR2 is ANQGSEA in the germline V gene. Trimming pared 8 bases from V and 7 bases from J, leaving 18 bases between. The CDR3 is made up of 14 amino acids. The CDR3 region has the DNA TGCAGCCCCTCTTTACGGGGGACCAATTCACCCCTCCACTTT. This encodes CSPSLRGTNSPLHF.

The rearrangement links TRBV3-1 (or the pseudogene TRBV3-2) to TRBJ1-2; TRBD1 matches at 8 bases. CDR3 length: 14 residues. The germline CDR1 and CDR2 sequences are LGHDT and YNNKEL (reference sequence). V shed 1 base and J 6 bases; nucleotides not matched to a gene: 4. The CDR3 sequence: CASSQVQGANGYTF. CDR3 nucleotides: TGTGCCAGCAGCCAAGTGCAGGGGGCCAATGGCTACACCTTC.

This clone was counted only a few times. The chain is built from TRBV7-2 and TRBJ1-2; no definite D call. The length of the CDR3 is 13 residues. Germline V CDR1 and CDR2: SGHTA, FQGNSA. V dropped 4 bases and J dropped 8 bases, with 14 bases sitting between them. CDR3 protein: CASSSPVGLGYTF. The CDR3 region has the DNA TGTGCCAGCAGCTCCCCCGTCGGGTTAGGCTACACCTTC.

V gene TRBV7-9 combines with J gene TRBJ2-3; D is unresolved. The germline V gene encodes CDR1 SEHNR and CDR2 FQNEAQ (reference sequence). The germline V and J ends were trimmed by 1 base and 6 bases, with 8 bases remaining between them. This CDR3 has 13 residues. CDR3 DNA sequence: TGTGCCAGCAGCTTAGGGGCACAGGATACGCAGTATTTT. It codes for CASSLGAQDTQYF.